This is a list of T cell receptor beta chains from one sample in a study of T cell responses to AZD1222 COVID-19 vaccine. Data came from immunoSEQ multiplex PCR; TCRdb stores just in-frame clones and leaves some out. Here the sample spans 85,000 to 130,000 clones, about 89% being singletons. The sample here was peripheral blood, taken on day 0 of AZD1222 vaccination. These receptors were taken from an adult in good health. The CDR3 runs from the conserved cysteine through the conserved F or W. Each record gives: CDR3 protein, clone size, V gene. Clone size is shown for a subset of rows, as once, few, many or a class of expanded clone.

CASSLSYEQYF,NA,TRBV27
CASQGTGGTEAFF,NA,TRBV3-1/TRBV3-2
CASSHFNSPLHF,NA,TRBV4-1
CASSSRRGDGYTF,NA,TRBV27
CASSQDPATQYF,once,TRBV4-1
CASSYETGELFF,NA,TRBV12-3/TRBV12-4
CASSLGFRGMAGELFF,NA,TRBV28
CASSLRGRDGYTF,NA,TRBV5-6
CASTSPGVAGELFF,NA,TRBV27
CASSLDRVVSGNTIYF,NA,TRBV5-1
CASSIDHRELFF,NA,TRBV19
CASSRAGGPQETQYF,NA,TRBV11-3
CASSQDLQGTYNEQFF,once,TRBV4-1
CASSQRRVPETQYF,NA,TRBV3-1/TRBV3-2
CASSPLRNTEAFF,NA,TRBV3-1/TRBV3-2
CASNVGTEYGYTF,NA,TRBV10-3
CASSFLGQGTEAFF,few,TRBV5-5
CASSSAGGKETQYF,once,TRBV7-7
CASSLSPTGLLEKLFF,NA,TRBV5-1
CASSEIWLPISNQPQHF,once,TRBV6-1
CASSPPYSTDTQYF,NA,TRBV18
CASSPLTVRELFF,NA,TRBV3-1/TRBV3-2
CASSDMGSDGNYGYTF,NA,TRBV27
CASSQSGLRGTNTGELFF,NA,TRBV23-1
CASADNRGSAAFF,NA,TRBV12-5
CASSVGHRGLTDTQYF,NA,TRBV9
CASRAQGEGGYTF,NA,TRBV2
CASSAGGFSNQPQHF,NA,TRBV2
CASSEGETAGNTIYF,NA,TRBV10-2
CASSPPSSEGTYEQYF,NA,TRBV18
CASSLYGGGYEQYF,NA,TRBV7-6
CASSFQTLAEQYF,few,TRBV7-9
CASSLEGLAGEGEQYF,NA,TRBV7-8
CASSLDQATSTDTQYF,NA,TRBV11-2
CAWVPLPGTSGRFNNEQFF,once,TRBV30
CASSHKRGLATYNEQFF,NA,TRBV3-1/TRBV3-2
CASSLTTQRVLSEQYF,once,TRBV5-1
CASSSRTGNRTTEAFF,NA,TRBV27
CASSLARGLSGNTIYF,once,TRBV7-9
CASGLAASTDTQYF,NA,TRBV5-1
CASRRAYSGNTIYF,NA,TRBV5-1
CASSISSLGEPYQETQYF,NA,TRBV19